Below are 19 T cell receptor beta chains sequenced from a single sample in a study of molecular identifiers for immune sequencing clone quantification. TCRdb recomputed calls from the PCR reads with MiXCR, one row per CDR3 protein. The sample gives under 800,000 distinct CDR3 sequences, 25% of which show up once; 0.7% to 0.95% is in the top ten. Sequenced sample: naive CD8+ T cells from blood, with Jurkat cell RNA spiked in. Noted subset: FACS-sorted CD8+CD4-CCR7+CD45RA+ naive T cells. These receptors all stem from a human donor in good health. Some libraries in this study had Jurkat cell RNA spiked in.

The chain uses TRBV10-2 and TRBJ2-7; 7 bases align to TRBD1. Losses at the gene ends were 8 bases for V and 1 base for J; bases not matched to a gene: 11. Germline V CDR1 and CDR2: WSHSY, SAAADI. The CDR3 is made up of 15 amino acids. The CDR3 reads CASAEVLGQSYEQYF. CDR3 coding DNA: TGCGCCAGCGCCGAGGTGCTGGGACAGTCCTACGAGCAGTACTTC.

This clonotype has at least ten counts. This sequence joins TRBV9 and TRBJ2-5; 7 positions match TRBD2. There are 15 residues in the CDR3. The germline V gene encodes CDR1 SGDLS and CDR2 YYNGEE. Trimming at V came to 1 base and at J to 4 bases, leaving 7 bases not matched to a gene. The CDR3 nucleotides are TGTGCCAGCAGCGTACAGCGGGGTTACGGAGAGACCCAGTACTTC. Translation: CASSVQRGYGETQYF.

The chain uses TRBV7-9 and TRBJ2-1; TRBD2 matches 8 bases. From germline, CDR1 is SEHNR and CDR2 FQNEAQ (reference sequence). V gave up 0 bases and J gave up 3 bases; unmatched junction bases: 1. The CDR3 is 15 residues long. The CDR3 is CASSLASGVYNEQFF. CDR3 DNA: TGTGCCAGCAGCTTAGCTAGCGGGGTCTACAATGAGCAGTTCTTC. The full variable domain, its missing parts supplied by reference TRBV7-9 and TRBJ2-1, is DTGVSQNPRHKITKRGQNVTFRCDPISEHNRLYWYRQTLGQGPEFLTYFQNEAQLEKSRLLSDRFSAERPKGSFSTLEIQRTEQGDSAMYLCASSLASGVYNEQFFGPGTRLTVL.

Only a few counts were recorded for this clonotype. A much larger clone differs from this one at a single base, so this may be a read error. The chain links TRBV28 to TRBJ2-3; D remains ambiguous. The CDR3 runs to 13 residues. Germline V gene lookup returns CDR1 MDHEN and CDR2 SYDVKM. As DNA, the CDR3 is TGTGCCTGCAGTGAAGGGAGCACAGATACGCAGTATTTT. Its protein is CACSEGSTDTQYF.

This clonotype was seen a handful of times. This chain links TRBV2 with TRBJ1-5, with D hard to call. The V gene lost 3 bases and the J gene lost 8 bases, with 14 bases spanning the gap. This CDR3 comprises 14 residues. In germline, CDR1 is SNHLY, CDR2 FYNNEI. CDR3 loop: CASSEDPSTEPQHF. The CDR3 nucleotides are TGTGCCAGCAGTGAGGACCCCTCCACGGAGCCCCAGCATTTT.

The V and J genes are TRBV6-1 and TRBJ2-7; 9 positions agree with TRBD1. In germline, CDR1 is MNHNS, CDR2 SASEGT. CDR3 size: 15 residues. J was trimmed by 2 bases and V by 4 bases; bases with no gene match: 6. The CDR3 is CASSGYGQGTYEQYF. In DNA form, the CDR3 reads TGTGCCAGCAGTGGCTATGGACAGGGGACCTACGAGCAGTACTTC.

As for this clonotype: The conserved phenylalanine or tryptophan normally closing the CDR3 is absent here, so this likely arose from a read error. The CDR3 loop is CASGPMATEAFS. As DNA, the CDR3 is TGTGCCAGCGGACCTATGGCCACTGAAGCTTTCTCT. This chain uses TRBV12-3 or TRBV12-4 with TRBJ1-1; D is undetermined. The V end lost 8 bases, the J end lost 4 bases, and 11 bases lay between the germline ends. CDR3 length: 12 residues.

Worth noting for this clonotype: A much bigger clone sits one base away, suggesting this may be a read error. CDR3 DNA sequence: TGTGCCAGCAGTCTTTGGGTAGCTGGGGCCAACGTCCTGACTTTC. It is translated as CASSLWVAGANVLTF. V and J are TRBV27 and TRBJ2-6; no reliable D call. Germline-derived CDR1 and CDR2 are MNHEY and SMNVEV (reference sequence). The CDR3 sequence is 15 residues long. Trimming shortened V by 5 bases and J by 2 bases, and 10 bases separated the two germline ends.

This clonotype turned up a few times. The junction differs from germline at one of its ends, possibly a read error. The V gene is TRBV6-2 or TRBV6-3, the J gene TRBJ2-3, with TRBD2 matching over 12 bases. CDR1 is MNHEY and CDR2 is SVGEGT in the germline V gene. The CDR3 is made up of 15 amino acids. The CDR3 is CASSLTSGSTETQYF. As DNA, the CDR3 is TGTGCCAGCAGTTTGACTAGCGGGAGCACAGAAACGCAGTATTTT.

This clonotype was counted many times. The gene calls are TRBV9 and TRBJ2-5; D call uncertain. The germline V gene encodes CDR1 SGDLS and CDR2 YYNGEE. V lost 4 bases and J 2 bases, leaving 9 bases between the germline ends. The CDR3 loop spans 13 amino acids. The CDR3 DNA follows: TGTGCCAGCAGCCCGATCGTACAAGAGACCCAGTACTTC. Translated: CASSPIVQETQYF. The full variable domain, its missing parts supplied by reference TRBV9 and TRBJ2-5, is DSGVTQTPKHLITATGQRVTLRCSPRSGDLSVYWYQQSLDQGLQFLIQYYNGEERAKGNILERFSAQQFPDLHSELNLSSLELGDSALYFCASSPIVQETQYFGPGTRLLVL.

This chain uses TRBV23-1 with TRBJ1-3; D is ambiguous. TRBV23-1 falls under the ORF class, with uncertain function. V lost 4 bases to trimming and J lost 0 bases, with 4 bases between them. The CDR3 loop spans 13 amino acids. DNA of the CDR3: TGCGCCAGCAGTCGGAGCTCTGGAAACACCATATATTTT. Translated, it gives CASSRSSGNTIYF.

The chain combines TRBV6-4 with TRBJ2-5, with D perhaps TRBD2 (5 bases). Germline V gene data show CDR1 as MRHNA and CDR2 as SNTAGT. The germline V and J ends were trimmed by 0 bases and 4 bases, with 27 bases remaining between them. The CDR3 covers 20 residues. The CDR3 here is CASSDSSNFLEDWLGETQYF. The CDR3 bases are TGTGCCAGCAGTGACTCGTCCAACTTCTTAGAGGACTGGCTTGGAGAGACCCAGTACTTC.

J is TRBJ2-7 and V is TRBV9; D might be TRBD1 or TRBD2, each matching 7 bases. The CDR3 has 15 amino acids. V gave up 3 bases and J gave up 3 bases, with 16 bases separating them. CDR1 and CDR2 from the germline V gene are SGDLS and YYNGEE. CDR3 amino acids: CASSEGAGVYYEQYF. The DNA of the CDR3 is TGTGCCAGCAGCGAGGGGGCGGGAGTATACTACGAGCAGTACTTC.

This clonotype came up many times. This chain links TRBV7-6 with TRBJ2-5; D may be TRBD1 or TRBD2 (5 bases each). This CDR3 contains 14 residues. Trimming left V 6 bases short and J 4 bases short, with 15 bases between. Germline-derived CDR1 and CDR2 are SGHVS and FNYEAQ. Written as DNA, the CDR3 is TGTGCCAGCAGGTTATCCGAAGGGACAGAGACCCAGTACTTC. It translates to CASRLSEGTETQYF. Supplemented by reference TRBV7-6 and TRBJ2-5, the full variable domain reads GAGVSQSPRYKVTKRGQDVALRCDPISGHVSLYWYRQALGQGPEFLTYFNYEAQQDKSGLPNDRFSAERPEGSISTLTIQRTEQRDSAMYRCASRLSEGTETQYFGPGTRLLVL.

To note about this clonotype: A much more abundant neighbour one base away suggests this may be a read error. This sequence joins TRBV12-3 or TRBV12-4 and TRBJ2-3, with 7 bases fitting TRBD2. This CDR3 has 13 residues. CDR3 in amino acids: CASSFGRGDAQYF. CDR3 coding DNA: TGTGCCAGCAGTTTTGGGAGGGGAGATGCGCAGTATTTT.

This clonotype showed up many times. V usage is TRBV7-9 and J usage is TRBJ2-3; tentative D call: TRBD1 (5 bases). Looked up from germline, CDR1 is SEHNR and CDR2 is FQNEAQ (reference sequence). V lost 3 bases and J lost 0, with 13 bases in between. The CDR3 consists of 16 residues. CDR3 coding DNA: TGTGCCAGCAGCTTGGACGTTCGGACAAGCACAGATACGCAGTATTTT. It codes for CASSLDVRTSTDTQYF.

The CDR3 sequence: CASSTYEGDYNSPLHF. The CDR3 nucleotides read TGTGCCAGCTCAACCTACGAGGGCGACTATAATTCACCCCTCCACTTT. The chain links TRBV18 to TRBJ1-6; D ambiguous. The CDR3 has 16 residues. Germline V gene data show CDR1 as KGHSH and CDR2 as LQKENI. Trimming took off 5 bases at V and 3 bases at J, with 14 bases between the two ends.

This clonotype was recorded at least ten times. V is TRBV12-5 and J is TRBJ2-3, with D unclear. There are 12 residues in the CDR3. The V gene's germline CDR1 is LGHNT and CDR2 FRNRAP. V was trimmed by 1 base and J by 4 bases, leaving 3 bases between them. CDR3 DNA sequence: TGTGCTAGTGGTTTGGGGGCAGATACGCAGTATTTT. Residues: CASGLGADTQYF.

This clonotype was observed a few times. The V and J genes are TRBV9 and TRBJ2-7; D ambiguous. V was shortened by 3 bases and J by 0 bases, with 10 bases between the two germline ends. CDR3 length equals 14 residues. Germline values: CDR1 SGDLS, CDR2 YYNGEE. The CDR3 nucleotides read TGTGCCAGCAGCGCCGGAAAGAGCTCCTACGAGCAGTACTTC. Translation: CASSAGKSSYEQYF. Full variable domain (outside the CDR3, taken from reference TRBV9 and TRBJ2-7): DSGVTQTPKHLITATGQRVTLRCSPRSGDLSVYWYQQSLDQGLQFLIQYYNGEERAKGNILERFSAQQFPDLHSELNLSSLELGDSALYFCASSAGKSSYEQYFGPGTRLTVT.